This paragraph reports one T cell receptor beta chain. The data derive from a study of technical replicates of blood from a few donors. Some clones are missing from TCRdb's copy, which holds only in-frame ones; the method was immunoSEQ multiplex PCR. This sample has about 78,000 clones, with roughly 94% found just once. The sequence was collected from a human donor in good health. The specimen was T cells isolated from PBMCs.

The CDR3 sequence is CASSLGILPIRYNEQFF. The DNA for the CDR3 is TGTGCCAGTAGTCTCGGGATTTTGCCAATCAGGTACAATGAGCAGTTCTTC. This sequence joins TRBV19 and TRBJ2-1, with a tentative D call TRBD2 (5 bases). Deletions cut 5 bases from V and 4 bases from J, with 21 bases between. The length of the CDR3 is 17 residues. Germline V gene sequence: CDR1 LNHDA, CDR2 SQIVND (reference sequence).